The sequence of this T cell receptor beta chain was determined in a study of cytomegalovirus exposure and HLA in healthy donors. The study, taken as a whole, reports: According to the study, roughly 160 TCR beta chains were cytomegalovirus-associated. According to reports, the classifier identified cytomegalovirus status with high specificity and sensitivity.

Here immunoSEQ multiplex PCR was the method, and the copy in TCRdb shows in-frame clones only, minus some. The sample includes hundreds of thousands of clones, about 90% of them seen just once. Trimming stripped 0 bases from V and 11 bases from J, with 19 bases between. This CDR3 spans 15 amino acids. Germline V gene sequence: CDR1 LNHDA, CDR2 SQIVND (reference sequence). Regarding this clone: Its target is not known.

The gene calls are TRBV19 and TRBJ1-2; D gene uncertain. The TCR originated in a woman aged 25 to 39 in good health and CMV-seronegative. Sequencing was performed on PBMCs. The CDR3 reads CASSIEGSGIEGYTF. CDR3 DNA sequence: TGTGCCAGTAGTATAGAAGGCTCGGGGATCGAGGGTTACACCTTC. Drawing the rest from reference TRBV19 and TRBJ1-2, the complete variable domain is DGGITQSPKYLFRKEGQNVTLSCEQNLNHDAMYWYRQDPGQGLRLIYYSQIVNDFQKGDIAEGYSVSREKKESFPLTVTSAQKNPTAFYLCASSIEGSGIEGYTFGSGTRLTVV.